This TCR beta chain was recorded in a study of T cells in Graves' hyperthyroidism and ophthalmopathy. Study findings and constraints: By a 13 V-J model, ophthalmopathy was set apart from stable hyperthyroidism.

Progressors' blood was drawn at hyperthyroidism diagnosis, before ophthalmopathy symptoms. This sample holds PBMCs from around 9.9 ml fresh peripheral blood. This clonotype came up many times. Its antigen is not known. The V gene lost 6 bases and the J gene lost 0 bases, with 33 bases spanning the gap. The CDR3 length is 21 residues. Germline values: CDR1 SQVTM, CDR2 ANQGSEA. From RNA transcripts, TCR beta CDR3 regions were amplified. A first-round RT-PCR of the TCR CDR3 used the HTBI primer set. TCRdb passed the multiplex PCR reads through MiXCR, listing each CDR3 protein once. This sample has over 120,000 distinct CDR3 sequences, with roughly 23% found just once.

The V and J genes are TRBV29-1 and TRBJ2-1, with D perhaps matching TRBD2 (7 bases). Input material: blood. The clonotype comes from a woman aged 50 to 65 with Graves' hyperthyroidism that later progressed to Graves' ophthalmopathy. CDR3: CSVLMRGGGMTSSISYNEQFF. In DNA, the CDR3 is TGCAGCGTCCTTATGAGGGGGGGGGGTATGACTAGCTCCATCTCCTACAATGAGCAGTTCTTC.